This is a list of T cell receptor beta chains from one sample in a study of cytomegalovirus exposure and HLA in healthy donors. Sequenced by immunoSEQ multiplex PCR; TCRdb stores in-frame clones only, minus some. Altogether about 170,000 clones are present, roughly 72% being singletons, with the ten largest covering around 6.8%. Sequencing was carried out using PBMCs. These receptors originate from a man aged 40-49 years in good health and CMV-seropositive. Both conserved end residues are part of each CDR3. Fields, in order: CDR3 protein, CDR3 DNA, V gene, D gene, J gene, clone size. The D gene is left open where the match is weak. Clone size is not always given. Where it is, it says once, few, many or a class for expanded clones.

CDR3aa: CASSYSTGDGRDGYTF
CDR3nt: TGTGCCAGCAGTTACTCGACGGGGGATGGGAGGGATGGCTACACCTTC
v_gene: TRBV6-5
d_gene: NA
j_gene: TRBJ1-2
abundance: NA

CDR3aa: CASSLARRSVNTEAFF
CDR3nt: TGTGCCAGCAGCTTAGCGCGCCGCTCCGTGAACACTGAAGCTTTCTTT
v_gene: TRBV7-9
d_gene: NA
j_gene: TRBJ1-1
abundance: NA

CDR3aa: CASSPTSGGPTDTQYF
CDR3nt: TGTGCTAGCAGCCCTACTAGCGGGGGCCCCACAGATACGCAGTATTTT
v_gene: TRBV7-7
d_gene: TRBD2
j_gene: TRBJ2-3
abundance: NA

CDR3aa: CASSERGNNQPQHF
CDR3nt: TGTGCCAGCAGTGAGCGCGGAAACAATCAGCCCCAGCATTTT
v_gene: TRBV2
d_gene: NA
j_gene: TRBJ1-5
abundance: NA

CDR3aa: CAISDLTETNYGYTF
CDR3nt: TGTGCCATCAGTGACCTTACAGAGACTAACTATGGCTACACCTTC
v_gene: TRBV10-3
d_gene: NA
j_gene: TRBJ1-2
abundance: few

CDR3aa: CASSFGTGKPGELFF
CDR3nt: TGTGCCAGCAGCTTTGGGACAGGGAAGCCCGGGGAGCTGTTTTTT
v_gene: TRBV5-4
d_gene: TRBD1
j_gene: TRBJ2-2
abundance: NA

CDR3aa: CASSQRFGTGVNQPQHF
CDR3nt: TGTGCCAGCAGCCAAAGATTCGGGACAGGGGTGAATCAGCCCCAGCATTTT
v_gene: TRBV4-2
d_gene: TRBD1
j_gene: TRBJ1-5
abundance: NA

CDR3aa: CASSEGVYEQYF
CDR3nt: TGTGCCAGCAGCGAGGGGGTCTACGAGCAGTACTTC
v_gene: TRBV11-2
d_gene: NA
j_gene: TRBJ2-7
abundance: NA

CDR3aa: CASSGQGLKKLFF
CDR3nt: TGTGCCAGCAGTGGACAGGGGTTAAAAAAACTGTTTTTT
v_gene: TRBV28
d_gene: TRBD1
j_gene: TRBJ1-4
abundance: NA

CDR3aa: CASSPLGPGQGSGGANVLTF
CDR3nt: TGTGCCAGCAGTCCGTTGGGACCGGGACAGGGGTCTGGTGGGGCCAACGTCCTGACTTTC
v_gene: TRBV27
d_gene: TRBD1
j_gene: TRBJ2-6
abundance: NA

CDR3aa: CASSGIQGNEQYF
CDR3nt: TGTGCCAGCAGCGGGATTCAGGGCAACGAGCAGTACTTC
v_gene: TRBV9
d_gene: NA
j_gene: TRBJ2-7
abundance: NA

CDR3aa: CASSYKGQGASYEQYF
CDR3nt: TGTGCCAGCAGTTACAAGGGACAGGGGGCGTCCTACGAGCAGTACTTC
v_gene: TRBV6-5
d_gene: TRBD1
j_gene: TRBJ2-7
abundance: once